The rows below give T cell receptor beta chains drawn from one sample of a study of blood T cell repertoires in COVID-19. Sequencing used immunoSEQ multiplex PCR; TCRdb keeps in-frame clones, though not all of them. The sample holds hundreds of thousands of clones; more than 80% are singletons and the top ten take under 1.5%. The sequencing sample was made of peripheral blood. These receptors were collected from a woman aged 30 to 39 with active or convalescent COVID-19. The CDR3 runs from the conserved cysteine through the conserved F or W. The D gene is left open where the match is weak. A row's size may be missing; if present it is once, few, many or a size class.

v_gene,j_gene,abundance,d_gene,CDR3nt,CDR3aa
TRBV18,TRBJ1-1,few,NA,TGTGCCAGCTCACCACCGGGGGGGACTGAAGCTTTCTTT,CASSPPGGTEAFF
TRBV4-1,TRBJ1-2,NA,TRBD1,TGCGCCAGCAGCCAAGAATGGACAGGGGACTATGGCTACACCTTC,CASSQEWTGDYGYTF
TRBV4-2,TRBJ1-1,NA,NA,TGTGCCAGCAGCCACCCCAGGCAGGGCTGGACTGAAGCTTTCTTT,CASSHPRQGWTEAFF
TRBV19,TRBJ1-1,NA,NA,TGTGCCAGTAGTATCGGGACACTTAACACTGAAGCTTTCTTT,CASSIGTLNTEAFF
TRBV25-1,TRBJ1-6,NA,TRBD1,TGTGCCAGCAGTGGAAAACAGGGGTATAATTCACCCCTCCACTTT,CASSGKQGYNSPLHF
TRBV6-1,TRBJ2-2,NA,TRBD2,TGTGCCAGCACTGAACTAGCGGGGGGGCTTGGGGAGCTGTTTTTT,CASTELAGGLGELFF
TRBV3-1/TRBV3-2,TRBJ2-5,NA,TRBD2,TGTGCCAGCAGCCAAATGACTAGCGGGGGGCGAGAGACCCAGTACTTC,CASSQMTSGGRETQYF
TRBV28,TRBJ2-1,NA,TRBD1,TGTGCCAGCAGTTTATTCACCGGGACAGGGATATACAATGAGCAGTTCTTC,CASSLFTGTGIYNEQFF
TRBV10-3,TRBJ1-2,once,TRBD1,TGTGCCATCAGTGACGGACAGGGGAAAGGAGCTAACTATGGCTACACCTTC,CAISDGQGKGANYGYTF
TRBV28,TRBJ1-3,NA,NA,TGTGCCAGCAGTTTCGACAGGTACTCTGGAAACACCATATATTTT,CASSFDRYSGNTIYF
TRBV2,TRBJ1-6,NA,NA,TGTGCCAGCAGTCCGACCCGGCAGGGTAATTCACCCCTCCACTTT,CASSPTRQGNSPLHF
TRBV3-1/TRBV3-2,TRBJ2-3,NA,TRBD1,TGTGCCAGCAGCTACGGGACAGAGACGCAGTATTTT,CASSYGTETQYF
TRBV30,TRBJ2-5,NA,NA,TGTGCCTGGAGTTCTCGGGGGGAGACCCAGTACTTC,CAWSSRGETQYF
TRBV2,TRBJ1-2,NA,NA,TGTGCCAGCAGTCCACAGGAGACCTATGGCTACACCTTC,CASSPQETYGYTF
TRBV19,TRBJ1-2,NA,NA,TGTGCCACCAGGGGTATTAACTATGGCTACACCTTC,CATRGINYGYTF
TRBV6-5,TRBJ1-4,few,TRBD1,TGTGCCAGCAGCCGGACAGGGTTCAATGAAAAACTGTTTTTT,CASSRTGFNEKLFF
TRBV5-4,TRBJ1-1,once,TRBD1,TGTGCCAGCAGCTCGGACAGGGGGCTTACTGAAGCTTTCTTT,CASSSDRGLTEAFF
TRBV19,TRBJ1-2,NA,NA,TGTGCCAGTAGTCCCATCGACAGGTCTGGCTACACCTTC,CASSPIDRSGYTF
TRBV6-1,TRBJ1-1,NA,NA,TGTGCCAGCAGTGAAGCGTCGGGGAATGAAGCTTTCTTT,CASSEASGNEAFF
TRBV10-3,TRBJ2-7,NA,NA,TGTGCCATCAGTCGCGACGGGAGCAACGAGCAGTACTTC,CAISRDGSNEQYF
TRBV5-4,TRBJ2-7,NA,NA,TGTGCCAGCAGGTTTGGCCTGGGCGCCTACGAGCAGTACTTC,CASRFGLGAYEQYF
TRBV6-1,TRBJ1-2,NA,NA,TGTGCCAGCAGTGATGACAGTGCAAACTATGGCTACACCTTC,CASSDDSANYGYTF
TRBV6-4,TRBJ1-1,NA,NA,TGTGCCAGCAGTGAATTCATGAACACTGAAGCTTTCTTT,CASSEFMNTEAFF
TRBV12-5,TRBJ1-5,NA,TRBD1,TGTGCTAGTGGTTTGGTACTGGGACAGGGGGCCAGTGGCAATCAGCCCCAGCATTTT,CASGLVLGQGASGNQPQHF
TRBV12-3/TRBV12-4,TRBJ1-5,once,NA,TGTGCCAGCAGTTTAGCGGAGGGTCAGCCCCAGCATTTT,CASSLAEGQPQHF
TRBV6-5,TRBJ1-4,NA,TRBD1,TGTGCCAGCAGTTACTCGACAGGGAGAAATGAAAAACTGTTTTTT,CASSYSTGRNEKLFF
TRBV11-2,TRBJ2-3,NA,TRBD2,TGTGCCAGCAGCTTAGGAGCTAGCGGTCGCACAGATACGCAGTATTTT,CASSLGASGRTDTQYF
TRBV6-1,TRBJ2-7,NA,NA,TGTGCCAGCAGTGAGGTCAACAGGGCCTACGAGCAGTACTTC,CASSEVNRAYEQYF
TRBV30,TRBJ2-1,NA,TRBD2,TGTGCCTGGAGTGTAATGTGGGAGGCGGGAGGTGGAGACAATGAGCAGTTCTTC,CAWSVMWEAGGGDNEQFF
TRBV10-1,TRBJ2-1,NA,TRBD2,TGCGCCAGCAGTAGCGGGGGGAAGAGCTCCTACAATGAGCAGTTCTTC,CASSSGGKSSYNEQFF
TRBV6-4,TRBJ1-2,NA,NA,TGTGCCAGCAGTGACTCGAGGTCAAAATATGGCTACACCTTC,CASSDSRSKYGYTF
TRBV2,TRBJ2-2,NA,TRBD1,TGTGCCACCAATGGGGGCCAGGGGGCCACCGGGGAGCTGTTTTTT,CATNGGQGATGELFF
TRBV5-4,TRBJ2-5,NA,TRBD1,TGTGCCAGCAGCTTGGCAGGGCGACAGGGTTCGCAAGAGACCCAGTACTTC,CASSLAGRQGSQETQYF
TRBV5-1,TRBJ2-7,NA,TRBD1,TGCGCCAGCAGCTTATCCCAGGGGGCCACCGTCCACGAGCAGTACTTC,CASSLSQGATVHEQYF
TRBV19,TRBJ1-2,few,TRBD1,TGTGCCAGTAGTGAACGGACAGGGTCTGGCTACACCTTC,CASSERTGSGYTF
TRBV19,TRBJ1-6,NA,NA,TGTGCCAGTAGTTTCGCGGGGTCACCCCTCCACTTT,CASSFAGSPLHF
TRBV28,TRBJ2-1,NA,TRBD1,TGTGCCAGCAGTGGTGACAGGGACTACAATGAGCAGTTCTTC,CASSGDRDYNEQFF
TRBV12-3/TRBV12-4,TRBJ1-2,NA,TRBD1,TGTGCCAGCAGTTCGACAGGGGTTGGCTACACCTTC,CASSSTGVGYTF
TRBV12-3/TRBV12-4,TRBJ1-1,NA,NA,TGTGCCAGCAGTTTAGGGCAGAACACTGAAGCTTTCTTT,CASSLGQNTEAFF
TRBV4-2,TRBJ2-1,NA,TRBD2,TGTGCCAGCAGCCAAGGGCTAGCGGGAGCCAATGAGCAGTTCTTC,CASSQGLAGANEQFF
TRBV6-5,TRBJ1-5,NA,TRBD1,TGTGCCAGCACCCAGACAGGGTCCAATCAGCCCCAGCATTTT,CASTQTGSNQPQHF
TRBV3-1/TRBV3-2,TRBJ2-3,NA,TRBD2,TGTGCCAGCAGCCAAGAGGCTAGCGGGAATCCCCCGAGGGATTTT,CASSQEASGNPPRDF
TRBV3-1/TRBV3-2,TRBJ2-3,NA,TRBD1,TGTGCCAGCAGCCTTCTTCCAGGACAGGGAGATACGCAGTATTTT,CASSLLPGQGDTQYF
TRBV6-9,TRBJ1-1,NA,NA,TGTGCCAGCAGTTACGAACTCGGGGGAAACACTGAAGCTTTCTTT,CASSYELGGNTEAFF
TRBV19,TRBJ1-2,NA,NA,TGTGCCAGTAGTATAGGTCACCAGACTAACTATGGCTACACCTTC,CASSIGHQTNYGYTF
TRBV5-6,TRBJ2-1,once,NA,TGTGCCAGCAGCTTTTACGACAGCTCCTACAATGAGCAGTTCTTC,CASSFYDSSYNEQFF
TRBV6-5,TRBJ2-5,NA,TRBD1,TGTGCCAGCAGTTACGCGGCCGGACAGGGACAAGAGACCCAGTACTTC,CASSYAAGQGQETQYF
TRBV6-5,TRBJ2-7,NA,TRBD1,TGTGCCAGCAGTTACGAGGGGACAGGATTTACCTACGAGCAGTACTTC,CASSYEGTGFTYEQYF
TRBV5-1,TRBJ1-1,NA,TRBD1,TGCGCCAGCAGCTCGGGACAGGGTTTCACTGAAGCTTTCTTT,CASSSGQGFTEAFF
TRBV27,TRBJ1-2,once,TRBD1,TGTGCCAGCAGTACCCCGGGACAGGGCGGCTACACCTTC,CASSTPGQGGYTF
TRBV4-1,TRBJ1-3,NA,NA,TGCGCCAACCCCAGGGGCCGTTTCATCTCTGGAAACACCATATATTTT,CANPRGRFISGNTIYF
TRBV5-5,TRBJ1-1,NA,TRBD1,TGTGCCAGCAGCTGGTGGACAGGGGAGAGCACTGAAGCTTTCTTT,CASSWWTGESTEAFF
TRBV19,TRBJ1-1,few,TRBD1,TGTGCCAGTAGTTCAGACAGGGTCATGAACACTGAAGCTTTCTTT,CASSSDRVMNTEAFF